This TCR beta chain was obtained from a study of metastatic and nonmetastatic thyroid tumors (TCRdb year 2020). Regarding the complete study: Repertoires from peripheral blood and from tumor or nodule tissue samples of malignant and benign thyroid patients were compared. What the authors observed across the whole study: TCR beta diversity was reported as significantly higher in malignant tumors than in benign nodules, in both blood and tumor samples.

The library was prepared using PCR. The sequencer listed for this sample is Illumina HiSeq 4000. High-throughput sequencing was used to profile the CDR3 region of the TCR beta-chain in every patient. As for how the authors treated the data: Drawing on CDR3 differences between clinicopathological groups, the researchers built a classifier meant to tell apart patients with distant-metastatic papillary thyroid cancer. To measure repertoire diversity the researchers used the Shannon index, while the Morisita-Horn index served to gauge how similar the tumor and blood repertoires were. TCRdb cleaned the public reads at Q25 with fastp, built clones with MiXCR and kept in-frame beta chains. Here the V and J calls rest on TCRdb's processing, not on the authors' analysis. The sample table records tens of thousands of clones; about 24% of these occur just once. The ten largest clones capture about 5.8% of the sample.

Before undergoing thyroid surgery, none of the patients had been given any kind of treatment. Using T-cell receptor beta sequencing, the researchers looked back retrospectively at clinical samples from patients, gathered between the early 2010s and the late 2010s. This clone was counted once. Its specific antigen is unknown. The junction does not match germline at one end; this may be a read error. The sample consisted of tumor tissue. The receptor was isolated from a female donor with papillary thyroid cancer or a benign thyroid nodule (not recorded which). Some clones in this sample may be carry-over from other donors' samples.

Here the CDR3 is given as CASGLGSYEQYF. The bases are TGTGCCAGCGGCTTGGGCAGTTACGAGCAGTACTTC. The rearrangement joined TRBV11-2 to TRBJ2-7, with no confident D gene call. The CDR3 covers 12 residues, taking in both the cysteine and the phenylalanine. This entry keeps only the CDR3 DNA: 36 bases, framed from base 1. From a lookup of the germline V gene, CDR1 and CDR2 are SGHAT and FQNNGV.